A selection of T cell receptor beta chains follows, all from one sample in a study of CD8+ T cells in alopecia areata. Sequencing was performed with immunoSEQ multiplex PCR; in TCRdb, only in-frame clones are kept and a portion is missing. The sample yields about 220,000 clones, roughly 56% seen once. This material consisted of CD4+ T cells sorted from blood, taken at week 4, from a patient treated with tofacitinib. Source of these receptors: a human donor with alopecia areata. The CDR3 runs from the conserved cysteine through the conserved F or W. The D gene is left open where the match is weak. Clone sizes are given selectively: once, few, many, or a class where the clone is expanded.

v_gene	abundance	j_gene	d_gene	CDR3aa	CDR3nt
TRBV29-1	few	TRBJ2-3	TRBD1	CSVNRGLKDTQYF	TGCAGCGTTAACAGGGGGTTAAAAGATACGCAGTATTTT
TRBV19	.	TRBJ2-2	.	CASSIYAGELFF	TGTGCCAGTAGTATATACGCCGGGGAGCTGTTTTTT
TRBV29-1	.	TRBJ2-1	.	CSATAGRNEQFF	TGCAGCGCAACGGCGGGGAGGAATGAGCAGTTCTTC
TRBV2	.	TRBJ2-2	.	CASTPKQANTGELFF	TGTGCCAGCACACCGAAGCAGGCGAACACCGGGGAGCTGTTTTTT
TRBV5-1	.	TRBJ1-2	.	CASSFDRSGYTF	TGCGCCAGCAGCTTCGACAGGTCTGGCTACACCTTC
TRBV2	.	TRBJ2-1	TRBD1	CASSEVQDRVLYNEQFF	TGTGCCAGCAGTGAAGTTCAGGACAGGGTTCTATACAATGAGCAGTTCTTC
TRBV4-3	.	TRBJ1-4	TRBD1	CASRQTGGAANEKLFF	TGCGCCAGCAGACAGACAGGGGGCGCGGCTAATGAAAAACTGTTTTTT
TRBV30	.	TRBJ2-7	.	CAWSAYWVSGTYEQYF	TGTGCCTGGAGTGCATACTGGGTTAGCGGCACCTACGAGCAGTACTTC
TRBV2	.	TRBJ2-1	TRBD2	CASLSGGAFYNEQFF	TGTGCCAGCTTGAGCGGGGGGGCCTTCTACAATGAGCAGTTCTTC
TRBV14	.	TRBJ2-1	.	CASSQDTVYNEQFF	TGTGCCAGCAGCCAAGATACAGTCTACAATGAGCAGTTCTTC
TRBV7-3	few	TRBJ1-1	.	CASREQPNTEAFF	TGTGCCAGCCGGGAACAGCCGAACACTGAAGCTTTCTTT
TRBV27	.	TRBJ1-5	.	CASSSGVGNQPQHF	TGTGCCAGCAGTTCCGGGGTAGGGAATCAGCCCCAGCATTTT
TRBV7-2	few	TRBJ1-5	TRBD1	CASSLDRGNQPQHF	TGTGCCAGCAGCTTGGACAGGGGGAATCAGCCCCAGCATTTT
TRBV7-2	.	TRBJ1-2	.	CASSPPGGNYGYTF	TGTGCCAGCAGCCCCCCTGGAGGGAACTATGGCTACACCTTC
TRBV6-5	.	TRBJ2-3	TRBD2	CASSSRTRGDTQYF	TGTGCCAGCAGTTCCAGGACTAGAGGAGATACGCAGTATTTT
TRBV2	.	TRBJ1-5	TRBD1	CASIETGGQPQHF	TGTGCCAGCATCGAAACAGGGGGTCAGCCCCAGCATTTT
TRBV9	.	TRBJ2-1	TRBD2	CASSPRTSGDRYNEQFF	TGTGCCAGCAGCCCTCGGACTAGCGGGGATCGTTACAATGAGCAGTTCTTC
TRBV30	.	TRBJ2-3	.	CASEVTDTQYF	TGTGCCTCGGAAGTTACAGATACGCAGTATTTT
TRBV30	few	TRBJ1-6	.	CAWKPSGSESPLHF	TGTGCCTGGAAGCCCTCAGGGAGTGAATCACCCCTCCACTTT
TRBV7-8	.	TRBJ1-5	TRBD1	CASSLVGGQNQPQHF	TGTGCCAGCAGCTTAGTCGGGGGACAGAATCAGCCCCAGCATTTT
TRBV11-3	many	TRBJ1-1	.	CASSLEGGEAFF	TGTGCCAGCAGCTTAGAAGGAGGTGAAGCTTTCTTT
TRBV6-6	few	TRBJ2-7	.	CASTPMGSASYEQYF	TGTGCCAGCACCCCGATGGGGTCAGCCTCCTACGAGCAGTACTTC
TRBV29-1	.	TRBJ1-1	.	CSVSGTSEAFF	TGCAGCGTCTCCGGGACAAGTGAAGCTTTCTTT
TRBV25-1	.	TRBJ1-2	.	CASSDWQAMRYTF	TGTGCCAGCAGTGATTGGCAGGCTATGCGCTACACCTTC
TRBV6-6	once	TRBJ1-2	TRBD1	CASSPGTDNGYTF	TGTGCCAGCAGCCCCGGGACAGATAATGGCTACACCTTC
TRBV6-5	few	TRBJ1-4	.	CASSFTQGREKLFF	TGTGCCAGCAGTTTCACGCAGGGACGTGAAAAACTGTTTTTT
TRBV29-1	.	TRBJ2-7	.	CSVGRGNEQYF	TGCAGCGTTGGAAGGGGCAACGAGCAGTACTTC
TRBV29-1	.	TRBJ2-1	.	CSVVFWASYFDEQFF	TGCAGCGTTGTCTTCTGGGCTAGTTACTTCGATGAGCAGTTCTTC
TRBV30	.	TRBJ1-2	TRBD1	CAWSAGQGARYGYTF	TGTGCCTGGAGTGCCGGACAGGGGGCGCGGTATGGCTACACCTTC
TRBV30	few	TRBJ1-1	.	CAWSVGTEAFF	TGTGCCTGGAGTGTGGGAACTGAAGCTTTCTTT
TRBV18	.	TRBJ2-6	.	CASSATGVSGANVLTF	TGTGCCAGCTCAGCTACAGGAGTTTCTGGGGCCAACGTCCTGACTTTC
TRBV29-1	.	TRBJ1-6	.	CSVVLDAVLHF	TGCAGCGTTGTGTTAGACGCCGTTCTCCACTTT
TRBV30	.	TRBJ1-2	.	CACLRYTYTF	TGTGCCTGTTTGCGGTACACCTACACCTTC
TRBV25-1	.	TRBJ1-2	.	CASSEGPPYGYTF	TGTGCCAGCAGTGAAGGGCCCCCCTATGGCTACACCTTC
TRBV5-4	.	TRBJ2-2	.	CASSLAVRTGELFF	TGTGCCAGCAGCTTGGCCGTGCGGACCGGGGAGCTGTTTTTT
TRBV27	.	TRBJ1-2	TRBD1	CASSPGQGASANYGYTF	TGTGCCAGCAGTCCGGGACAGGGGGCATCGGCTAACTATGGCTACACCTTC
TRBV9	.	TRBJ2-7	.	CASSQELVSEQYF	TGTGCCAGCAGCCAAGAACTAGTGAGCGAGCAGTACTTC